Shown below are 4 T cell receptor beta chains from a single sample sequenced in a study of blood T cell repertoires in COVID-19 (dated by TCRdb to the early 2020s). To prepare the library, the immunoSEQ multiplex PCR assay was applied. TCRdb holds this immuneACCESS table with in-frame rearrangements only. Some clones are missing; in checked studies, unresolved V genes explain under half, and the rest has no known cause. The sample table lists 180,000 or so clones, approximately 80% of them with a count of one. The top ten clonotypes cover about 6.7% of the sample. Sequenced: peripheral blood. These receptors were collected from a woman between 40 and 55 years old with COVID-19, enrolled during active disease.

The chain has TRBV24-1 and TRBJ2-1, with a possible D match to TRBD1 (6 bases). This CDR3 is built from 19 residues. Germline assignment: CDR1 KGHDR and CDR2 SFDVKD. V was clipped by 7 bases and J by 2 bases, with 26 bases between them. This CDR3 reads CATSQGGRDIPRAYNEQFF. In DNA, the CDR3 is TGTGCCACCAGCCAGGGCGGCCGGGACATCCCCAGGGCCTACAATGAGCAGTTCTTC.

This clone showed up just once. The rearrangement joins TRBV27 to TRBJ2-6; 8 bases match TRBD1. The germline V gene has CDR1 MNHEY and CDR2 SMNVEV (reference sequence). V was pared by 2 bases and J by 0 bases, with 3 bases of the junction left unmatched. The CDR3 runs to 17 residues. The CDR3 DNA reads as TGTGCCAGCAGTTTAACAGGGGGACACTCTGGGGCCAACGTCCTGACTTTC. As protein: CASSLTGGHSGANVLTF.

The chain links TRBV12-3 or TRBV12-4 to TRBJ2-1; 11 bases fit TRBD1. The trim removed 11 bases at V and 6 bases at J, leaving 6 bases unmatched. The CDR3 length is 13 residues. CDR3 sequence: CAGGQGVANEQFF. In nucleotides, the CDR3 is TGTGCCGGGGGACAGGGGGTTGCCAATGAGCAGTTCTTC.

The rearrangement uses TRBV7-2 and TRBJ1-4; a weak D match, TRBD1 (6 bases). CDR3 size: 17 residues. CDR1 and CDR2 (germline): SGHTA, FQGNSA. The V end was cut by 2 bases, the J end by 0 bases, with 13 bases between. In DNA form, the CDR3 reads TGTGCCAGCAGCTTATACGTCAGGGGTGCAACTAATGAAAAACTGTTTTTT. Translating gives CASSLYVRGATNEKLFF. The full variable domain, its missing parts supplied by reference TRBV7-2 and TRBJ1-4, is GAGVSQSPSNKVTEKGKDVELRCDPISGHTALYWYRQSLGQGLEFLIYFQGNSAPDKSGLPSDRFSAERTGGSVSTLTIQRTQQEDSAVYLCASSLYVRGATNEKLFFGSGTQLSVL.